This note documents a single T cell receptor (beta chain) sequence. The data belong to a study of blood T cell repertoires in COVID-19. Overall study: From T cells, B-cell-depleted T cells, or PBMCs came the material, which was cDNA or gDNA.

Enrollees, about 18 to 89 years old, lived in fewer than 25 US areas. Only in-frame clones appear in the TCRdb table, and some are missing; sequencing was by immunoSEQ multiplex PCR. The sample has fewer than 200,000 clones, approximately 88% seen once. The length of the CDR3 is 15 residues. The V segment lost 0 bases and the J segment 9 bases; nucleotides outside the gene matches: 7. Germline CDR1 is ENHRY and CDR2 is SYGVKD. Sequences were obtained from PBMCs or T cells enriched from blood (not recorded which). The clonotype comes from a young woman who had recovered from COVID-19. The chain recombines TRBV10-3 with TRBJ2-1; 8 positions agree with TRBD2. The CDR3 DNA sequence: TGTGCCATCAGTGAGTCGAGCGGGAGTGTTCTTGAGCAGTTCTTC. Translated: CAISESSGSVLEQFF.